These 20 T cell receptor beta chains originate from one sample sequenced in a study of OX40 agonist ivuxolimab in advanced cancers. Assay: immunoSEQ multiplex PCR; the TCRdb copy retains only in-frame clones and omits some. The sample has under 65,000 clones, about 85% seen once. Specimen: CD4+ or CD8+ T cells sorted from blood, collected in a trial of the OX40 agonist ivuxolimab. The origin of the receptors is an adult with an advanced solid tumor such as melanoma, head and neck, liver or kidney cancer.

This rearrangement joins TRBV5-8 to TRBJ1-5; 10 positions match TRBD1. CDR3 size: 15 residues. Per germline, CDR1 SGHTS and CDR2 YDEGEE. The V gene end was trimmed by 4 bases and the J gene end by 5 bases; junction bases not matched to a gene: 6. CDR3 in DNA: TGTGCCAGCAGCCCGTCCGGGACAGGGGATCAGCCCCAGCATTTT. This gives the protein CASSPSGTGDQPQHF.

The chain recombines TRBV27 with TRBJ1-1; tentative D call: TRBD1 (5 bases). V was clipped by 1 base and J by 0 bases, with 9 bases between them. CDR3 length equals 15 residues. Germline CDR1 is MNHEY and CDR2 is SMNVEV (reference sequence). This CDR3 is CASSLWRGLNTEAFF. CDR3 nucleotides: TGTGCCAGCAGTTTATGGCGGGGCTTGAACACTGAAGCTTTCTTT.

DNA for the CDR3: TGTGCCAGCAGCCAACCACTAGCGGGGGGGCCATACAATGAGCAGTTCTTC. It translates to CASSQPLAGGPYNEQFF. The chain carries TRBV4-2 and TRBJ2-1; 13 nucleotides agree with TRBD2. Germline loops: CDR1 LGHNA, CDR2 YNFKEQ. The CDR3 consists of 17 residues. J was trimmed by 4 bases and V by 2 bases; bases with no gene match: 5.

The chain links TRBV5-1 to TRBJ2-1; 7 positions agree with TRBD1. The CDR3 length is 15 residues. Germline CDR1 and CDR2: SGHRS and YFSETQ. Trimming took 3 bases from V and 0 from J; bases not matched to a gene: 3. CDR3 sequence reads: CASSWGQSSYNEQFF. CDR3 nucleotides: TGCGCCAGCAGCTGGGGACAGAGCTCCTACAATGAGCAGTTCTTC.

This clone showed up just once. The V and J genes are TRBV6-1 and TRBJ2-3, with D tentatively TRBD2 (5 bases). Trimming removed 0 bases from V and 0 bases from J, with 7 bases in between. CDR1 MNHNS and CDR2 SASEGT come from the germline V gene. CDR3 size: 15 residues. CDR3 sequence: CASSEAEDSTDTQYF. The CDR3 DNA reads TGTGCCAGCAGTGAAGCGGAGGATAGCACAGATACGCAGTATTTT.

The chain combines TRBV5-6 with TRBJ2-6; a possible D gene is TRBD1 (6 bases). The CDR3 loop spans 19 amino acids. Germline lookup yields CDR1 SGHDT and CDR2 YYEEEE. The V end lost 4 bases, the J end lost 3 bases, and 23 bases lay between the germline ends. The CDR3 DNA reads TGTGCCAGCAGCCGCCGGACAGAGAGAAACCTTGGTGGGGCCAACGTCCTGACTTTC. Its protein product is CASSRRTERNLGGANVLTF. The whole variable domain, filled in from reference TRBV5-6 and TRBJ2-6, reads DAGVTQSPTHLIKTRGQQVTLRCSPKSGHDTVSWYQQALGQGPQFIFQYYEEEERQRGNFPDRFSGHQFPNYSSELNVNALLLGDSALYLCASSRRTERNLGGANVLTFGAGSRLTVL.

This clone was counted a few times. The CDR3 DNA follows: TGTGCCAGCAGCCAAGAAAGGGGGGGCTATGGCTACACCTTC. Translating gives CASSQERGGYGYTF. V is TRBV4-2 and J is TRBJ1-2, with D tentatively TRBD1 (6 bases). The germline V gene has CDR1 LGHNA and CDR2 YNFKEQ. There are 14 residues in the CDR3. V lost 0 bases to trimming and J lost 4 bases, with 9 bases between them.

The chain employs TRBV19 and TRBJ1-2; D possibly corresponds to TRBD1 (5 bases). The CDR3 runs 13 residues. Germline CDR1 and CDR2: LNHDA and SQIVND (reference sequence). V lost 6 bases, J lost 5 bases, and 13 bases lay in between. CDR3 DNA sequence: TGTGCCAGTAGAATGGGGACCTTTTATGGCTACACCTTC. Protein: CASRMGTFYGYTF. Supplemented by reference TRBV19 and TRBJ1-2, the full variable domain reads DGGITQSPKYLFRKEGQNVTLSCEQNLNHDAMYWYRQDPGQGLRLIYYSQIVNDFQKGDIAEGYSVSREKKESFPLTVTSAQKNPTAFYLCASRMGTFYGYTFGSGTRLTVV.

The chain is built from TRBV7-9 and TRBJ1-1, with a possible D match to TRBD1 (6 bases). CDR3 size: 14 residues. Germline assignment: CDR1 SEHNR and CDR2 FQNEAQ (reference sequence). V was shortened by 1 base and J by 5 bases, with 11 bases between the two germline ends. The chain's CDR3 is CASSLGGLGTEAFF. CDR3 coding DNA: TGTGCCAGCAGCTTAGGGGGGCTGGGAACTGAAGCTTTCTTT. Using reference TRBV7-9 and TRBJ1-1 for the parts outside the CDR3, the full variable domain is DTGVSQNPRHKITKRGQNVTFRCDPISEHNRLYWYRQTLGQGPEFLTYFQNEAQLEKSRLLSDRFSAERPKGSFSTLEIQRTEQGDSAMYLCASSLGGLGTEAFFGQGTRLTVV.

The genes are TRBV6-6 and TRBJ2-7; perhaps TRBD1 as D (6 bases). The germline V gene has CDR1 MNHNY and CDR2 SVGAGI (reference sequence). The CDR3 is made up of 15 amino acids. V lost 5 bases to trimming and J lost 2 bases, with 16 bases between them. As DNA, the CDR3 is TGTGCCAGCAGTGGACCGGGACACCACCCCTACGAGCAGTACTTC. As protein: CASSGPGHHPYEQYF.

This chain joins TRBV7-9 and TRBJ2-5; tentative D call: TRBD1 (6 bases). V lost 5 bases to trimming and J lost 1 base, with 17 bases between them. The CDR3 totals 16 residues. CDR1 SEHNR and CDR2 FQNEAQ come from the germline V gene (reference sequence). CDR3 sequence reads: CASSTNTGNLQETQYF. DNA of the CDR3: TGTGCCAGCAGCACTAACACAGGGAACCTCCAAGAGACCCAGTACTTC. The full variable domain, in which reference TRBV7-9 and TRBJ2-5 provide the parts outside the CDR3, is DTGVSQNPRHKITKRGQNVTFRCDPISEHNRLYWYRQTLGQGPEFLTYFQNEAQLEKSRLLSDRFSAERPKGSFSTLEIQRTEQGDSAMYLCASSTNTGNLQETQYFGPGTRLLVL.

By its share, this clone is medium-sized (0.01 to 0.1%). This CDR3 is also generated by other DNA sequences in the sample. V usage is TRBV25-1 and J usage is TRBJ1-1; the D is unclear. The CDR3 has 13 residues. CDR1 is MGHDK, CDR2 SYGVNS, per germline. V was pared by 0 bases and J by 2 bases, with 4 bases between. DNA for the CDR3: TGTGCCAGCAGTGAATACCACAACACTGAAGCTTTCTTT. Encoded protein: CASSEYHNTEAFF.

The rearrangement joins TRBV12-5 to TRBJ1-5, with D hard to call. This CDR3 has 12 residues. Germline-derived CDR1 and CDR2 are LGHNT and FRNRAP. The CDR3 coding sequence is TGTGCGAGGAGTCCTCCGGGGCAGCCCCAGCATTTT. Protein sequence: CARSPPGQPQHF.

The rearrangement links TRBV19 to TRBJ2-1; TRBD2 matches at 12 bases. The CDR3 has 15 amino acids. V lost 5 bases and J lost 4; bases outside the gene matches: 3. Germline-derived CDR1 and CDR2 are LNHDA and SQIVND (reference sequence). This CDR3 is CASSVTSGGYNEQFF. The CDR3 coding sequence is TGTGCCAGTAGTGTCACTAGCGGGGGGTACAATGAGCAGTTCTTC.

The chain links TRBV28 to TRBJ1-5; a weak D match, TRBD1 (6 bases). Germline V lookup: CDR1 MDHEN, CDR2 SYDVKM. The CDR3 contains 17 residues. V lost 4 bases and J 0 bases, leaving 16 bases between the germline ends. The CDR3, as DNA: TGTGCCAGCAGTTCTCCCGGACAGTCCCATAGCAATCAGCCCCAGCATTTT. Translating gives CASSSPGQSHSNQPQHF.

CDR3 DNA: TGTGCCAGCAGTTTAGGGACAGGGTACTACAATGAGCAGTTCTTC. It encodes CASSLGTGYYNEQFF. The chain combines TRBV27 with TRBJ2-1; 9 bases fit TRBD1. The CDR3 loop spans 15 amino acids. The germline CDR1 and CDR2 sequences are MNHEY and SMNVEV (reference sequence). Losses at the gene ends were 2 bases for V and 3 bases for J; bases not matched to a gene: 2.

This clone has only one observation. This same CDR3 is encoded by further DNA sequences in the sample. The rearrangement links TRBV6-6 to TRBJ1-3; the D is unclear. The CDR3 length is 12 residues. V lost 0 bases to trimming and J lost 4 bases, with 1 base between them. Germline V lookup: CDR1 MNHNY, CDR2 SVGAGI (reference sequence). The CDR3 DNA sequence: TGTGCCAGCAGTTACTCGGGAAACACCATATATTTT. It encodes CASSYSGNTIYF.

The chain is built from TRBV19 and TRBJ1-1; no definite D call. Trimming shortened V by 5 bases and J by 3 bases, and 19 bases separated the two germline ends. This CDR3 comprises 16 residues. Per germline, CDR1 LNHDA and CDR2 SQIVND (reference sequence). In DNA, the CDR3 is TGTGCCAGTAGTGTGCATTGGACGCTTGACGACACTGAAGCTTTCTTT. Protein: CASSVHWTLDDTEAFF.

The chain combines TRBV12-5 with TRBJ1-5; TRBD1 might be the D (6 bases). The germline V and J ends were trimmed by 4 bases and 5 bases, with 18 bases remaining between them. The CDR3 runs 16 residues. The V gene's germline CDR1 is LGHNT and CDR2 FRNRAP. The CDR3 sequence: CASGSDRTWRDQPQHF. The CDR3 DNA sequence: TGTGCTAGTGGTTCCGACAGGACTTGGCGGGATCAGCCCCAGCATTTT.

V gene TRBV4-1 combines with J gene TRBJ2-7; D gene ambiguous. From germline, CDR1 is MGHRA and CDR2 YSYEKL. This CDR3 comprises 11 residues. The ends were cut back, 8 bases at V and 3 bases at J, with 8 bases in the middle. CDR3 sequence reads: CASGDDYEQYV. In nucleotides, the CDR3 is TGCGCCAGCGGAGATGACTACGAGCAGTACGTC.